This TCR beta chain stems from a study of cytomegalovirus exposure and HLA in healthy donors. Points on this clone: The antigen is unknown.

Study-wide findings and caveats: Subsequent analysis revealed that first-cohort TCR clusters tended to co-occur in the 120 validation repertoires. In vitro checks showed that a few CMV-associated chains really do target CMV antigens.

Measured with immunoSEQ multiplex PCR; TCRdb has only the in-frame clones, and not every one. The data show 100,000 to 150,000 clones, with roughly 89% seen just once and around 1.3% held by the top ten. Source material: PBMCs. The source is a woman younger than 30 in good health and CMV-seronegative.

Here the CDR3 reads CASSEFGGGTEAFF. The CDR3 nucleotides are TGTGCCAGCAGTGAATTCGGGGGGGGCACTGAAGCTTTCTTT. The chain is built from TRBV25-1 and TRBJ1-1, with a tentative D call TRBD1 (5 bases). The length of the CDR3 is 14 residues. With 1 base removed from V and 4 bases from J, the gap between germline ends came to 10 bases. Germline loops: CDR1 MGHDK, CDR2 SYGVNS.